This T cell receptor beta chain was retrieved from a study of blood T cell repertoires in COVID-19. Study context: There were acute and convalescent COVID-19 samples, and they came from the United States, Italy and Spain. From T cells, B-cell-depleted T cells, or PBMCs came the material, which was cDNA or gDNA.

This clone was seen only a few times. Original analysis: Amplifying reference gene primers gave estimates of nucleated cell counts. Assay: immunoSEQ multiplex PCR; the TCRdb copy retains only in-frame clones and omits some. Clonal size and the V and J genes are those of that table, whereas D and trimming came from the DNA. Of hundreds of thousands of clones listed, around nine tenths were seen once; the top ten hold around 1.5%. V dropped 2 bases and J dropped 1 base, with 8 bases sitting between them. The V gene's germline CDR1 is SGHAT and CDR2 FQDESV (reference sequence). The CDR3 loop spans 14 amino acids.

The sample consisted of peripheral blood. This clonotype originated in a woman aged 55 to 70 who had recovered from COVID-19. The genes are TRBV11-1 and TRBJ1-1; no clear D gene. The DNA for the CDR3 is TGTGCCAGCAGCTTACTATCCGGGAACACTGAAGCTTTCTTT. Encoded protein: CASSLLSGNTEAFF.